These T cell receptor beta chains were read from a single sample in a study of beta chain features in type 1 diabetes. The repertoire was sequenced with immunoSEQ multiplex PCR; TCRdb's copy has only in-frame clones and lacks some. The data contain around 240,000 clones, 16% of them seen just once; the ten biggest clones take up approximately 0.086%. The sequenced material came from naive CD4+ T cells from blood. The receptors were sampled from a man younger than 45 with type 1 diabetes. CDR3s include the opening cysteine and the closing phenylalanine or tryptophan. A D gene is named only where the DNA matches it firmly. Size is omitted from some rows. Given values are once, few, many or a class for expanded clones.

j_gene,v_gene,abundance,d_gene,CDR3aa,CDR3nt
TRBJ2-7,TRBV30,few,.,CACQINQAYEQYF,TGTGCCTGTCAAATTAACCAGGCCTACGAGCAGTACTTC
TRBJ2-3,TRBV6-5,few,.,CASTQGVMYTQYF,TGTGCCAGCACCCAGGGAGTCATGTATACGCAGTATTTT
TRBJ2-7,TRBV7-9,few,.,CASRGDFYEQYF,TGTGCCAGCAGAGGGGACTTTTACGAGCAGTACTTC
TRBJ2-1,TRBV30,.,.,CAWSPRNEQFF,TGTGCCTGGAGTCCGAGGAATGAGCAGTTCTTC
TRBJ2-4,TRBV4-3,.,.,CASSQGPGRYTNIQYF,TGCGCCAGCAGCCAAGGGCCGGGACGATATACAAACATTCAGTACTTC
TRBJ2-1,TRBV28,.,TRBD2,CASRPGTSPREQFF,TGTGCCAGCAGGCCCGGGACTAGCCCCCGTGAGCAGTTCTTC
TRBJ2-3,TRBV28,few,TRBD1,CATLTGGMADTQYF,TGTGCCACGCTAACAGGGGGCATGGCAGATACGCAGTATTTT
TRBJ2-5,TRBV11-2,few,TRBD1,CASSRDSQETQYF,TGTGCCAGCAGCCGGGACAGCCAAGAGACCCAGTACTTC
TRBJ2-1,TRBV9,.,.,CASSVGPHEQFF,TGTGCCAGCAGCGTCGGCCCCCATGAGCAGTTCTTC
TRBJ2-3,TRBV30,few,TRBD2,CAWSGLARTDTQYF,TGTGCCTGGAGCGGACTAGCTCGCACAGATACGCAGTATTTT
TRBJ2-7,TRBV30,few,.,CACINDKSYEQYF,TGTGCCTGTATTAATGACAAATCCTACGAGCAGTACTTC
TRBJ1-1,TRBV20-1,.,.,CSATLLEGAFF,TGCAGTGCAACACTATTGGAGGGAGCTTTCTTT
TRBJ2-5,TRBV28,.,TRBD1,CASSLRTGQETQYF,TGTGCCAGCAGTCTCAGGACAGGACAAGAGACCCAGTACTTC
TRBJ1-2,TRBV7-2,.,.,CASSPDRNYGYTF,TGTGCCAGCAGCCCAGACAGGAACTATGGCTACACCTTC
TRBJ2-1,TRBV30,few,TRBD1,CAWSVGDRDFNEQFF,TGTGCCTGGAGTGTCGGAGACAGGGATTTCAATGAGCAGTTCTTC
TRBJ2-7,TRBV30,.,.,CAWSRTYEQYF,TGTGCCTGGAGTAGGACCTACGAGCAGTACTTC
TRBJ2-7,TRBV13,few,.,CASSSGSTDEQYF,TGTGCCAGCAGCAGCGGGTCTACTGACGAGCAGTACTTC
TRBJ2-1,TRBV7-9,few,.,CASSLVSYNEQFF,TGTGCCAGCAGCTTAGTCAGCTACAATGAGCAGTTCTTC
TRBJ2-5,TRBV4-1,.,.,CASSPVRGLYQETQYF,TGCGCCAGCAGCCCAGTCAGGGGTCTGTACCAAGAGACCCAGTACTTC
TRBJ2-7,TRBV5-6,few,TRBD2,CASSLLAAPYEQYF,TGTGCCAGCAGCTTGCTAGCGGCCCCCTACGAGCAGTACTTC
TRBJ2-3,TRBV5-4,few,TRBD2,CASSQLAGGSTDTQYF,TGTGCCAGCAGCCAACTAGCGGGAGGGAGCACAGATACGCAGTATTTT
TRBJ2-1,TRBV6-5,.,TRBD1,CASSRDSYNEQFF,TGTGCCAGCAGCCGGGACAGCTACAATGAGCAGTTCTTC
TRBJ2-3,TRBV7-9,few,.,CASSLLVWGTDTQYF,TGTGCCAGCAGCCTACTAGTTTGGGGCACAGATACGCAGTATTTT
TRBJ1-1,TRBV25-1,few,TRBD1,CASSDPRTGGTEAFF,TGTGCCAGCAGTGACCCCCGCACAGGGGGCACTGAAGCTTTCTTT
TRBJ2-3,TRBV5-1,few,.,CASSIQGPDTQYF,TGCGCCAGCAGCATCCAGGGACCAGATACGCAGTATTTT